What follows is one T cell receptor beta chain and its context. The antigen is unknown. MiXCR was run by TCRdb on the 5' RACE reads, yielding one entry per CDR3 protein. The top ten clones hold roughly 7.8% of a sample with 350,000 or so distinct CDR3 sequences, 12% of them seen once. This specimen belongs to a study of identical twins. General study points: Twins shared out-of-frame alpha sequences with excess low generation probability.

The same sample was also used in a study of yellow fever vaccine responses in identical twins. That work states: Twins showed a vaccine T cell response that reportedly seemed partly convergent, partly personalized.

Material for sequencing was CD8+ T cells sorted from blood. The receptor was isolated from a woman aged 18-29 years in good health.

The CDR3 sequence is CASSPMGGSNTGELFF. The DNA for the CDR3 is TGTGCCAGCAGCCCAATGGGCGGCTCGAACACCGGGGAGCTGTTTTTT. V usage is TRBV7-9 and J usage is TRBJ2-2; D gene uncertain. The germline gives CDR1 SEHNR, CDR2 FQNEAQ (reference sequence). Trimming stripped 5 bases from V and 0 bases from J, with 13 bases between. The CDR3 is 16 amino acids.